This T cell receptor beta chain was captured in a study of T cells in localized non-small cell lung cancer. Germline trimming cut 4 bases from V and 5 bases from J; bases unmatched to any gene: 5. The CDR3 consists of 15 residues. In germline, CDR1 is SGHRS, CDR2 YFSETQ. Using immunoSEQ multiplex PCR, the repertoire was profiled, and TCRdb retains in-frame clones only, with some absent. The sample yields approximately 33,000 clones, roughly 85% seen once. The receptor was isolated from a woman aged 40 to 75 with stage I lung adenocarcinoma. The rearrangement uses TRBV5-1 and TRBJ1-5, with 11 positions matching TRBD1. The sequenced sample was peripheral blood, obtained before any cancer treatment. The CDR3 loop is CASSQWGQGDQPQHF. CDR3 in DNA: TGCGCCAGCAGCCAATGGGGACAGGGGGATCAGCCCCAGCATTTT.